This TCR beta chain was recorded in a study of early T cells in non-severe SARS-CoV-2 infection. As part of library construction, unique molecular identifiers were attached to individual cDNA molecules. From the 5' RACE reads, TCRdb called clonotypes with MiXCR, one entry per CDR3 protein. This table has over 90,000 distinct CDR3 sequences, around 13% appearing once. CDR1 MNHNS and CDR2 SASEGT come from the germline V gene. Deletions cut 2 bases from V and 0 bases from J, with 10 bases between. CDR3 length: 15 amino acids. The source is an adult who was a healthcare worker with PCR-confirmed SARS-CoV-2 infection or an uninfected control (not recorded which). The sample taken for sequencing was whole blood. J is TRBJ1-2 and V is TRBV6-1, with no clear D. The DNA for the CDR3 is TGTGCCAGCAGTGAAAGTGGAGGATCTAACTATGGCTACACCTTC. Its translation is CASSESGGSNYGYTF.